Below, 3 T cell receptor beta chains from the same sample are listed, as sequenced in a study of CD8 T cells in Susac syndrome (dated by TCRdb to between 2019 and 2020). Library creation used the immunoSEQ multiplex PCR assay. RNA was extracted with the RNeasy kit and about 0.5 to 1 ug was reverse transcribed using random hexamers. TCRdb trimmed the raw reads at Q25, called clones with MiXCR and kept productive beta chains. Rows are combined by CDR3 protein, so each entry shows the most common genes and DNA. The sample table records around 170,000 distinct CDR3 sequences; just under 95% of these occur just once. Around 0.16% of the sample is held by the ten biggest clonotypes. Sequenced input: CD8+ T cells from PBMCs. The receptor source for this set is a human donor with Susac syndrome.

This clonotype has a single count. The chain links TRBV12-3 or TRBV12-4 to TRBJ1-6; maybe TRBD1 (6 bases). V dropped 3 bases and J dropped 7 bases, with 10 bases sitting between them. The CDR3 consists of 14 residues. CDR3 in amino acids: CASSLDSQNSPLHF. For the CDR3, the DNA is TGTGCCAGCAGTTTGGACAGCCAGAATTCACCCCTCCACTTT.

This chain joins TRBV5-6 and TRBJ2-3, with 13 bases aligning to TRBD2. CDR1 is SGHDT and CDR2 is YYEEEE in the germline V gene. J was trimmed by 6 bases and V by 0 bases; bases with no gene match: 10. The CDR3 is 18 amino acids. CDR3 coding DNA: TGTGCCAGCAGCTTGGATCAACTAGCGGGGGGGCCATCGGATACGCAGTATTTT. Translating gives CASSLDQLAGGPSDTQYF. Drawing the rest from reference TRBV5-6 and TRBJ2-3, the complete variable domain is DAGVTQSPTHLIKTRGQQVTLRCSPKSGHDTVSWYQQALGQGPQFIFQYYEEEERQRGNFPDRFSGHQFPNYSSELNVNALLLGDSALYLCASSLDQLAGGPSDTQYFGPGTRLTVL.

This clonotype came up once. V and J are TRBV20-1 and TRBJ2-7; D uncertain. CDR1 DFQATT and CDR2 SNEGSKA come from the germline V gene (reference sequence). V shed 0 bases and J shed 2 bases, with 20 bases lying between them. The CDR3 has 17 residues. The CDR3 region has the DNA TGCAGTGCTAGAGATGGTCGGGCACCAGTGGACCCCTACGAGCAGTACTTC. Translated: CSARDGRAPVDPYEQYF.